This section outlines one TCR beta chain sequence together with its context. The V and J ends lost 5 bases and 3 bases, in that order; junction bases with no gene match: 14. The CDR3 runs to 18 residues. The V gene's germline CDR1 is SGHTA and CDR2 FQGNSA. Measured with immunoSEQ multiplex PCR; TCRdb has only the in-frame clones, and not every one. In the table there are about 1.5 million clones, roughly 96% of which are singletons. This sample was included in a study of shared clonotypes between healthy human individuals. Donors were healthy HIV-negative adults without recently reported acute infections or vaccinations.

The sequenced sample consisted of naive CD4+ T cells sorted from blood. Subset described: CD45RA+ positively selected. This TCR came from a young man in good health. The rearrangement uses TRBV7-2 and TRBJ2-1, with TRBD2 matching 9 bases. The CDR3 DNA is TGTGCCAGCAGCATTAGCGGGGGCCGTATTACGAACTACAATGAGCAGTTCTTC. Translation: CASSISGGRITNYNEQFF.